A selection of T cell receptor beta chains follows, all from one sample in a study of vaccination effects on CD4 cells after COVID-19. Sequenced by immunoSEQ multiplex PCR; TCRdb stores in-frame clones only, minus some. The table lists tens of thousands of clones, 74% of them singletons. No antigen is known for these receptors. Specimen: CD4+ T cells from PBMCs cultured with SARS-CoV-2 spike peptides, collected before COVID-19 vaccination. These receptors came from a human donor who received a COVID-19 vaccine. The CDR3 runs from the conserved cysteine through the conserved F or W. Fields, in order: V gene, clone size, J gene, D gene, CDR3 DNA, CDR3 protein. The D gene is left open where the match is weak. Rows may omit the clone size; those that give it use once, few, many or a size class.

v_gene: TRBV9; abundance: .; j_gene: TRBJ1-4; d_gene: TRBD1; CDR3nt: TGTGCCAGCAGCGTCGGGGGGACAGGGGAACAGGAAAAACTGTTTTTT; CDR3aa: CASSVGGTGEQEKLFF
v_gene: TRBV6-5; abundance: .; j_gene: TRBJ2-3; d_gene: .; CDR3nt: TGTGCCAGCAGCTTAACTAGTACCACAGATACGCAGTATTTT; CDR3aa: CASSLTSTTDTQYF
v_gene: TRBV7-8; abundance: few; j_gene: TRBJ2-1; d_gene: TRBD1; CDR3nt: TGTGCCAGCAGCGCTACGGGACAGGGGGTAAGGCAGTTCTTC; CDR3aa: CASSATGQGVRQFF
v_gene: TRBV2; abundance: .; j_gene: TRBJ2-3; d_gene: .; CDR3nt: TGTGCCAGCAGTGTTCGCGCCGGACGGCGCACAGATACGCAGTATTTT; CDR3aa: CASSVRAGRRTDTQYF
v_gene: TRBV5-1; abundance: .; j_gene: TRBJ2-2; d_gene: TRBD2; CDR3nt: TGCGCCAGCAGTTCTACTAGCGGGAGAGTTGGGGAGCTGTTTTTT; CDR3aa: CASSSTSGRVGELFF
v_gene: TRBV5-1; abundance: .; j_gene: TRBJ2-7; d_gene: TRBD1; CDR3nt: TGCGCCAGCAGCTTGGCCTCCAAGGACAGGGCGAGGCAGTACTTC; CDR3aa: CASSLASKDRARQYF
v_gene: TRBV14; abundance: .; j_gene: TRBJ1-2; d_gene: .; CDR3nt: TGTGCCAGCAGCCCCTACATAGGCGTGGGAGGCTACACCTTC; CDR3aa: CASSPYIGVGGYTF
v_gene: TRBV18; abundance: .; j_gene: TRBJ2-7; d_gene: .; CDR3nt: TGTGCCAGCTCACCCAGCGCCATAGTAGGGTCTTCCTACGAGCAGTACTTC; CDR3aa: CASSPSAIVGSSYEQYF
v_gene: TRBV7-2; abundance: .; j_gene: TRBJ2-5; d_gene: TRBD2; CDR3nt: TGTGCCAGCAGCATAGGGGCTAGCGGTATAGAGACCCAGTACTTC; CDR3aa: CASSIGASGIETQYF
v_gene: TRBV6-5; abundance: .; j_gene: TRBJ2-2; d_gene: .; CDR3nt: TGTGCCAGCAGTTACGCAACAGGGAGATGGACCGGGGAGCTGTTTTTT; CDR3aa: CASSYATGRWTGELFF
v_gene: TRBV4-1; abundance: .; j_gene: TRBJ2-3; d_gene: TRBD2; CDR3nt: TGCGCCAGCAGCCAAGAATTTAGCGGGACCACAGATACGCAGTATTTT; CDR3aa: CASSQEFSGTTDTQYF
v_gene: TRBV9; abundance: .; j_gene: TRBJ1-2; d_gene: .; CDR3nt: TGTGCCAGCAGCGTGGGCCCCAAGGGCTACACCTTC; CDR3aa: CASSVGPKGYTF
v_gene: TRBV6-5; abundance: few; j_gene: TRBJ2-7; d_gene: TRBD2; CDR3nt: TGTGCCAGCAGGGGACTAGCGGACTACGAGCAGTACTTC; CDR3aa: CASRGLADYEQYF
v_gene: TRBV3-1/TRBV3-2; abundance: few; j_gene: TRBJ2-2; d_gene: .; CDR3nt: TGTGCCAGCTCGGACATCCGGGGACCCACCGGGGAGCTGTTTTTT; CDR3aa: CASSDIRGPTGELFF
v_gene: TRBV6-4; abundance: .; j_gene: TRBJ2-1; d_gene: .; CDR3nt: TGTGCCAGCACCCCGACTACGGGCTCCTACAATGAGCAGTTCTTC; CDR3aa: CASTPTTGSYNEQFF
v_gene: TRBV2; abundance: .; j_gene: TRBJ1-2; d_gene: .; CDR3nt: TGTGCCAGCAGTCTTTCACTGGGCATTAACTATGGCTACACCTTC; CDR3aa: CASSLSLGINYGYTF
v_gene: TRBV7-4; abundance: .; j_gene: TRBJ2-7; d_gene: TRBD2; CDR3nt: TGTGCCAGCAGCTTAGTGGTCAGGGTGAGGCGGGACTATTACGAGCAGTACTTC; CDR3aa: CASSLVVRVRRDYYEQYF
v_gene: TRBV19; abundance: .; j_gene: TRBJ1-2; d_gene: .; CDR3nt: TGTGCCAGTAGTACCACAACAGGGAGTGGGTATGGCTACACCTTC; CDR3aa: CASSTTTGSGYGYTF
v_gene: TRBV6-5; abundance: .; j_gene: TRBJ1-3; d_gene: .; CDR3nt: TGTGCCAGCACCCCCGTGGCTGGAAACACCATATATTTT; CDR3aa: CASTPVAGNTIYF
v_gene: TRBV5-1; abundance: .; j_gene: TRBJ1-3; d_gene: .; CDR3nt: TGCGCCAGCAGCCCCGGGCCCACCCGGGCTGGAAACACCATATATTTT; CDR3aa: CASSPGPTRAGNTIYF
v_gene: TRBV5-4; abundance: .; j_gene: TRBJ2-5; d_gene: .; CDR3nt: TGTGCCAGCAGCTTGTATGGGAGCGGGGAGACCCAGTACTTC; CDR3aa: CASSLYGSGETQYF
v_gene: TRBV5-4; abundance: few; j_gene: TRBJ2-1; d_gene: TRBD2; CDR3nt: TGTGCCAGCAGCGTCGTAGCGGGAGGGATTTACAATGAGCAGTTCTTC; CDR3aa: CASSVVAGGIYNEQFF
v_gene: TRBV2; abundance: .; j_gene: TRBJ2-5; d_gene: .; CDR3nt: TGTGCCAGCATGCTAGCTGGCGAGACCCAGTACTTC; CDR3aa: CASMLAGETQYF
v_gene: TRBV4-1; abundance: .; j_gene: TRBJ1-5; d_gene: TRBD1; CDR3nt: TGCGCCAGCAGCCAGAGGGAGGGACAGGGGACCAATCAGCCCCAGCATTTT; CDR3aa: CASSQREGQGTNQPQHF
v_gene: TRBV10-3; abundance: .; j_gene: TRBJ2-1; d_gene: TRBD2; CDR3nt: TGTGCCATCAGTGAGTTGGAGCGGGAGGGCAATGAGCAGTTCTTC; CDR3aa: CAISELEREGNEQFF
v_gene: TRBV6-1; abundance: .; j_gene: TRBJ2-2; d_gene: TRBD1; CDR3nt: TGTGCCAGCAGTGAACAGGGGGCGCGGCCCGGGGAGCTGTTTTTT; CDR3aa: CASSEQGARPGELFF
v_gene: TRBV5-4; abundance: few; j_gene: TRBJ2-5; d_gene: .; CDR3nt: TGTGCCAGCAGCCCAATAATTAGCGAAGAGACCCAGTACTTC; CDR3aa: CASSPIISEETQYF
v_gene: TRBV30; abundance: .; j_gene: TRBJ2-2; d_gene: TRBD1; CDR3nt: TGTGCCTGGGTGCCAGGGGGCGCCGGGGAGCTGTTTTTT; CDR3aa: CAWVPGGAGELFF
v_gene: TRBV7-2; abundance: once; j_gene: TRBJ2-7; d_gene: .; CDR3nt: TGTGCCAGCAGCTCGGACAGTTTCTACGAGCAGTACTTC; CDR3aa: CASSSDSFYEQYF
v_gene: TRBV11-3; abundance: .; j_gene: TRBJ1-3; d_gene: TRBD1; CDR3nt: TGTGCCAGCAGCTTAGGGACAGGGATCGCTGGAAACACCATATATTTT; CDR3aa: CASSLGTGIAGNTIYF
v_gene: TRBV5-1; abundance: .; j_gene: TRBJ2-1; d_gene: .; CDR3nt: TGCGCCAGCAGCTTCCAGGGTGGGAATGAGCAGTTCTTC; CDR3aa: CASSFQGGNEQFF
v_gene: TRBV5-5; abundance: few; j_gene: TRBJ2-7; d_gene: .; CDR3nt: TGTGCCAGCACCCGACAGGGACTGTTCTACGAGCAGTACTTC; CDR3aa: CASTRQGLFYEQYF
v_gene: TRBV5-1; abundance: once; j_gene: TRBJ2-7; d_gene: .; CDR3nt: TGCGCCAGCAGCTTGGGTTCTAACACCTACGAGCAGTACTTC; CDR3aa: CASSLGSNTYEQYF
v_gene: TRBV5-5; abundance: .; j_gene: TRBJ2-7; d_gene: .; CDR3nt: TGTGCCAGCAGCTTGGATTTTGTCCAGGTTCAGGACTTC; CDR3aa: CASSLDFVQVQDF
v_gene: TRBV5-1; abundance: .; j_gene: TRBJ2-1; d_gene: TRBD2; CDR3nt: TGCGCCAGCAGCCTCGGGACTAGCGGTAGTGAGCAGTTCTTC; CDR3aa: CASSLGTSGSEQFF
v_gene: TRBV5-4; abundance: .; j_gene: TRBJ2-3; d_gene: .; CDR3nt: TGTGCCAGCAGCTCCTACCTAGAAGGTTCTACAGATACGCAGTATTTT; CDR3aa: CASSSYLEGSTDTQYF